A single TCR beta chain is shown here with its context. Germline loops: CDR1 SGHRS, CDR2 YFSETQ. The CDR3 totals 14 residues. The germline V and J ends were trimmed by 1 base and 3 bases, with 10 bases remaining between them. The sample is drawn from a study of blood T cell repertoires in COVID-19. Clones were sequenced by immunoSEQ multiplex PCR, and TCRdb holds only the in-frame ones, with some missing. Counted here are 70,000 or so clones, about nine tenths occurring once; the ten biggest clones make up around 9.9%. The V gene is TRBV5-1, the J gene TRBJ1-1; D is perhaps TRBD1 (5 bases). The sequenced sample consisted of peripheral blood. This sequence originates from a woman aged 18 to 35 with acute or convalescent COVID-19. The CDR3 bases are TGCGCCAGCAGCTTGCAGGGTTCCGACACTGAAGCTTTCTTT. It yields the protein CASSLQGSDTEAFF.